The entry below describes one TCR beta chain. Per the original data handling: Reference gene primer amplification gave estimated nucleated cell counts. Produced via immunoSEQ multiplex PCR; TCRdb's table is partial and in-frame only. V and J calls and clone size are given by that table; D and trimming were obtained from the DNA. Of a few hundred thousand clones in the sample, about 87% were seen once. The data originate from a study of blood T cell repertoires in COVID-19. As for the study in general: Sites across the United States, Italy and Spain contributed samples from acute and convalescent COVID-19. The analysed material was cDNA or gDNA that came from T cells, B-cell-depleted T cells, or PBMCs.

This CDR3 comprises 15 residues. Germline CDR1 is MNHEY and CDR2 is SVGEGT. Trimming at V came to 5 bases and at J to 4 bases, leaving 10 bases not matched to a gene. Sequencing was carried out using peripheral blood. The V call is TRBV6-2 or TRBV6-3, the J call TRBJ1-2, with 7 bases fitting TRBD1. This clonotype was obtained from a woman aged 30 to 39 with COVID-19, enrolled during active disease. The CDR3 loop is CASSPQGQEGYGYTF. The CDR3 DNA reads as TGTGCCAGCAGTCCACAGGGGCAGGAAGGCTATGGCTACACCTTC.